The rows below give T cell receptor beta chains drawn from one sample of a study of blood T cells in healthy people across ages. Each CDR3 protein is one row after TCRdb ran MiXCR on the 5' RACE reads. The profile covers about 2 million distinct CDR3 sequences, with roughly 50% appearing a single time and approximately 2% taken by the ten largest. The specimen sequenced was blood. The receptors were sampled from a woman in her thirties or forties in good health. Both conserved end residues are part of each CDR3. A D gene is named only where the DNA matches it firmly. Only part of the rows carry a size: once, few, many, or a class if the clone is expanded.

D gene,J gene,clone size,V gene,CDR3 protein,CDR3 DNA
-,TRBJ2-3,-,TRBV7-9,CASSLDRPNTDTQYF,TGTGCCAGCAGCTTGGACCGGCCCAACACAGATACGCAGTATTTT
-,TRBJ2-4,few,TRBV7-7,CASSPRARVVSTKNIQYF,TGTGCTAGCAGCCCTAGGGCCAGGGTGGTATCAACCAAAAACATTCAGTACTTC
-,TRBJ2-5,-,TRBV25-1,CASSHYRVAETQYF,TGTGCCAGCAGCCATTACAGGGTGGCAGAGACCCAGTACTTC
TRBD2,TRBJ2-1,-,TRBV18,CASSRRTSGGSNEQFF,TGTGCCAGCTCACGCCGGACTAGCGGGGGTTCCAATGAGCAGTTCTTC
TRBD1,TRBJ2-7,-,TRBV28,CATNRDSPYEQYF,TGTGCCACCAACCGGGACAGCCCCTACGAGCAGTACTTC
TRBD1,TRBJ2-6,few,TRBV5-1,CASSFSGQGALGANVLTF,TGCGCCAGCAGCTTTAGCGGACAGGGGGCGCTTGGGGCCAACGTCCTGACTTTC
-,TRBJ2-4,-,TRBV7-2,CASSLLSRLTLAKNIRYF,TGTGCCAGCAGCTTACTCAGCCGACTTACCTTAGCCAAAAACATTCGGTACTTC
TRBD2,TRBJ2-3,-,TRBV28,CASSLSSGGLNTQYF,TGTGCCAGCAGTTTAAGTAGCGGGGGGTTAAATACGCAGTATTTT
-,TRBJ1-6,-,TRBV7-6,CASSPNGADNSPLHF,TGTGCCAGCAGCCCAAACGGGGCAGATAATTCACCCCTCCACTTT
-,TRBJ1-6,-,TRBV7-8,CASSTPGNSYNSPLHF,TGTGCCAGCAGCACTCCAGGGAACTCCTATAATTCACCCCTCCACTTT
TRBD1,TRBJ2-5,-,TRBV7-2,CASSGGQGAVSYF,TGTGCCAGCAGCGGGGGACAGGGGGCGGTCTCGTACTTC
-,TRBJ2-4,few,TRBV7-9,CASKGVKNIQYF,TGTGCCAGCAAGGGGGTCAAAAACATTCAGTACTTC
-,TRBJ2-6,-,TRBV6-6,CASIVSHLGGANVLTF,TGTGCCAGCATCGTTTCCCATCTCGGCGGGGCCAACGTCCTGACTTTC
TRBD2,TRBJ2-7,few,TRBV20-1,CSARDGGGAYEQYF,TGCAGTGCTAGAGATGGCGGGGGGGCCTACGAGCAGTACTTC
TRBD1,TRBJ1-1,-,TRBV29-1,CSVEGQGAPEAFF,TGCAGCGTTGAAGGACAGGGGGCGCCGGAAGCTTTCTTT
-,TRBJ1-2,few,TRBV9,CASSGRIADGYTF,TGTGCCAGCAGCGGACGTATAGCGGATGGCTACACCTTC
-,TRBJ2-2,-,TRBV25-1,CASSPLLGAEYGELFF,TGTGCCAGCAGTCCCCTGTTGGGGGCTGAATACGGGGAGCTGTTTTTT
TRBD2,TRBJ2-7,-,TRBV3-1,CASSPGLAGGRFYEQYF,TGTGCCAGCAGCCCCGGTCTAGCGGGGGGTAGATTCTACGAGCAGTACTTC
TRBD1,TRBJ2-5,few,TRBV29-1,CSAGQGPRETQYF,TGCAGCGCCGGACAGGGGCCTAGAGAGACCCAGTACTTC
-,TRBJ2-7,few,TRBV20-1,CSARPPQGGGTYEQYF,TGCAGTGCTAGGCCTCCCCAGGGGGGGGGTACCTACGAGCAGTACTTC
-,TRBJ1-6,few,TRBV6-6,CASSSNKDNSPLHF,TGTGCCAGCAGTTCAAACAAAGATAATTCACCCCTCCACTTT